The subject of this entry is one TCR beta chain. What antigen it recognizes has not been identified. There are no base qualities to consult, and no much larger clone falls within one base. Patients with a history of autoimmune disease or receiving systemic immunosuppression were excluded from the trial. Peripheral blood for TCR sequencing was collected from all dose cohorts at baseline, on cycle 4 day 1, and on cycle 7 day 1. The samples were drawn from a first-in-human, open-label, multicenter phase I dose-escalation trial of ivuxolimab. Adults with locally advanced or metastatic head and neck squamous cell, hepatocellular, melanoma or renal cell carcinoma were enrolled in the trial. Before TCR sequencing, CD4+ and CD8+ T cells were separately sorted from peripheral blood. V loses 4 bases, J loses 7 bases, and the germline ends lie 20 bases apart. CDR1 is given as SGHRS and CDR2 as YFSETQ, both from the germline V gene. There are 15 amino acids in the CDR3, from cysteine to phenylalanine inclusive. This entry keeps only the CDR3 DNA: 45 bases, framed from base 1.

These data are taken from a study of OX40 agonist ivuxolimab in advanced cancers. As for the study more broadly: Ivuxolimab, which targeted the costimulatory receptor OX40 (CD134), was an agonistic, fully human IgG2 monoclonal antibody. Intravenous ivuxolimab was administered to patients every 2 weeks at six dose levels: 0.01, 0.1, 0.3, 1.5, 3 and 10 mg/kg. Among the 52 dose-escalation patients, about 19 had hepatocellular carcinoma, roughly 15 melanoma, 9 renal cell carcinoma and 9 head and neck cancer. A male proportion of 82.7% and a mean age of about 60 years, ranging from roughly 23 to 80, were recorded for the dose-escalation cohort. Patients were allowed to have had prior anti-PD-1, anti-PD-L1 or anti-CTLA-4 therapy, and around 40% of the dose-escalation patients had previously received checkpoint inhibitors. Partial responses occurred in three dose-escalation patients: two with cutaneous melanoma and one with hepatocellular carcinoma. Peripheral TCRbeta sequencing aimed to test whether ivuxolimab altered TCR sequence diversity and caused clonal T-cell expansion. The paper describes the monotherapy dose-escalation part (N ≈ 50 patients) of the phase I trial of ivuxolimab. Beyond this particular receptor, the publication reports: Low levels of normalized T-cell clonal expansion were also shown by some nonresponding patients. At doses of 0.1 to 3.0 mg/kg, clonal expansion of both CD4+ and CD8+ blood T cells was observed from baseline to week 6. After ivuxolimab, expanded clones were on average more numerous among CD8+ T cells than among CD4+ T cells. Which antigens the clonally expanded peripheral T cells were specific for was not determined. In the 0.1-3.0 mg/kg groups, partial responders were among the patients with the lowest normalized peripheral clonal expansion, particularly in CD8+ T cells.

For sequencing of the TCRbeta CDR3 region, genomic DNA was extracted from the sorted cells. The immunoSEQ Assay was used for sequencing of TCRbeta CDR3 regions. Held by TCRdb, this immuneACCESS table contains in-frame sequences only and omits some clones. Under half of the omission traces to an unresolved V gene where checked; the cause of the rest is unknown. In this sample the table shows about 33,000 clones, around 90% of which occur a single time. About 4% of the sample rests with the top ten. Recombination joined TRBV5-1 with TRBJ1-2, and TRBD1 may be the D gene, going by 6 matching bases. The TCR sequence derives from an adult with an advanced solid tumor such as melanoma, head and neck, liver or kidney cancer. Material: CD4+ or CD8+ T cells sorted from blood, obtained in a trial of the OX40 agonist ivuxolimab. The CDR3 here reads CASSAQGAQHSGYTF. The bases are TGCGCCAGCAGCGCACAGGGAGCCCAGCATAGTGGCTACACCTTC.